Listed below are T cell receptor beta chains from one sample, sequenced in a study of shared clonotypes between healthy human individuals. Only in-frame clones appear in the TCRdb table, and some are missing; sequencing was by immunoSEQ multiplex PCR. The data show 450,000 to 500,000 clones, 81% seen once. Sequenced: PBMCs. These receptor sequences come from a woman in her 40s in good health. Some clones in this sample may be carry-over from other donors' samples. The CDR3 runs from the conserved cysteine through the conserved F or W. Expanded clones are given a class, and other clones once, few, many or no size at all.

cdr3_aa v_call clone_size
CASSPGARSGGGETQYF TRBV18 -
CASSPASGSSYEQYF TRBV18 -
CASSLEGPTDTQYF TRBV7-2 many
CAWSVQLYKREGLGEQFF TRBV30 -
CASSLGGTGGAFDGYTF TRBV7-2 -
CASSFIGGSETQYF TRBV28 -
CASSGGWSEAFF TRBV2 once
CASSQASVLGGTDTQYF TRBV4-3 -
CSAVDYEQYF TRBV20-1 -
CASSRPTGAYNEQFF TRBV27 few
CAWSGLGQAPGYTF TRBV30 -
CASSIQGALLRTEAFF TRBV5-4 -
CASSPGTGNTIYF TRBV5-1 -
CASSVPGRAATEAFF TRBV7-2 once
CASSLRALADSYNEQFF TRBV7-8 -
CASSPRLPGQGANTEAFF TRBV18 once